The next 3 T cell receptor beta chains were all read from a single sample in a study of blood T cell repertoires in COVID-19. Sequencing was performed with immunoSEQ multiplex PCR; in TCRdb, only in-frame clones are kept and a portion is missing. The profile covers about 190,000 clones, with approximately 90% appearing a single time and about 1% taken by the ten largest. The specimen sequenced was peripheral blood. The receptors stem from a woman aged 18-29 years who had recovered from COVID-19.

This clone was observed a handful of times. The rearrangement joins TRBV6-4 to TRBJ1-1; D perhaps matches TRBD1 (5 bases). CDR3 size: 13 residues. Trimming took off 9 bases at V and 1 base at J, with 12 bases between the two ends. Germline assignment: CDR1 MRHNA and CDR2 SNTAGT. The CDR3 DNA reads as TGTGCCAGACTACAGGCCACGAACACTGAAGCTTTCTTT. It translates to CARLQATNTEAFF.

This CDR3 reads CASSSGSGRETQYF. CDR3 nucleotides: TGTGCCAGTAGTAGCGGGTCGGGGAGGGAGACCCAGTACTTC. The chain is built from TRBV19 and TRBJ2-5; possible D gene TRBD2, 6 bases. The CDR3 consists of 14 residues. Germline V CDR1 and CDR2: LNHDA, SQIVND (reference sequence). Trimming pared 4 bases from V and 5 bases from J, leaving 14 bases between.

The chain employs TRBV7-2 and TRBJ1-1; D unresolved. Germline lookup yields CDR1 SGHTA and CDR2 FQGNSA. CDR3 length: 16 residues. V lost 2 bases and J lost 2, with 15 bases in between. The CDR3 DNA is TGTGCCAGCAGCTTAAGTTGGGCAGCACTTAACACTGAAGCTTTCTTT. Translated, it gives CASSLSWAALNTEAFF.